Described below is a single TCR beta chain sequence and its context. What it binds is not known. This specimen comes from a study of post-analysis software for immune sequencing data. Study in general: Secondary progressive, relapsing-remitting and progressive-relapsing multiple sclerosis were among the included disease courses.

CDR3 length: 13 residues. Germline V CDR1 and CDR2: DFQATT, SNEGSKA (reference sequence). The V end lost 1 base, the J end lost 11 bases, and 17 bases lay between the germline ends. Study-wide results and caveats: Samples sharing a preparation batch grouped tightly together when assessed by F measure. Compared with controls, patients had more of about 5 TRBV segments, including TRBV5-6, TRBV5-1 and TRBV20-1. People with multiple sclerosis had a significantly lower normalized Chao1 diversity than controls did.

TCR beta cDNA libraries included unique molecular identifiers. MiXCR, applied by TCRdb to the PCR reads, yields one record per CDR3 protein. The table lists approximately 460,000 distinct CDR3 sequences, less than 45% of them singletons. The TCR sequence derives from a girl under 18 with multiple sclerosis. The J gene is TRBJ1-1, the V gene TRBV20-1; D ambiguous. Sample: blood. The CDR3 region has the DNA TGCAGTGCTAGAGGGCCAACGGGCGTCGCCGCTTTCTTT. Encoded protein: CSARGPTGVAAFF.